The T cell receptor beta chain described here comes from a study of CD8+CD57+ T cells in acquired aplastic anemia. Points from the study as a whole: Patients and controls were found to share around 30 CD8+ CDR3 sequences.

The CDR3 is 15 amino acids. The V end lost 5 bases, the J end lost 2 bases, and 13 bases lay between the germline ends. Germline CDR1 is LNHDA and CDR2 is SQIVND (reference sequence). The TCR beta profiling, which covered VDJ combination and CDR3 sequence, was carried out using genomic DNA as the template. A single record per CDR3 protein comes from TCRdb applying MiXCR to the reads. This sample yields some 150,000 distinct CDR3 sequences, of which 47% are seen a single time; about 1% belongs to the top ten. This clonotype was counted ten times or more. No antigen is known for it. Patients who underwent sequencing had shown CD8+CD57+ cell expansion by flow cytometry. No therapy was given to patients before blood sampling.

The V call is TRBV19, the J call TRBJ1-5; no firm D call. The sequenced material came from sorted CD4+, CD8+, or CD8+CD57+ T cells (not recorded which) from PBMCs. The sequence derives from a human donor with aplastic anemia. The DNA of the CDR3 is TGTGCCAGTAGTTTGGGTCTGAGGGGCAATCAGCCCCAGCATTTT. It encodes CASSLGLRGNQPQHF. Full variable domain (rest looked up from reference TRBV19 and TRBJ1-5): DGGITQSPKYLFRKEGQNVTLSCEQNLNHDAMYWYRQDPGQGLRLIYYSQIVNDFQKGDIAEGYSVSREKKESFPLTVTSAQKNPTAFYLCASSLGLRGNQPQHFGDGTRLSIL.